What follows are 24 T cell receptor beta chains derived from one specimen sequenced in a study of cytomegalovirus exposure and HLA in healthy donors. The PCR was carried out with 60 Vbeta primers and 13 Jbeta primers. TCRdb's table, derived via immunoSEQ multiplex PCR, lists solely in-frame clones and lacks some. Of 90,000 to 120,000 clones listed, approximately 81% are singletons. The specimen sequenced was PBMCs. The receptors here all came from a young man in good health and CMV-seronegative.

The chain carries TRBV30 and TRBJ1-2; TRBD1 matches at 10 bases. J lost 8 bases, V lost 5 bases, and 8 bases had no gene match. Looked up from germline, CDR1 is GTSNPN and CDR2 is SVGIG (reference sequence). CDR3 size: 13 residues. CDR3 sequence reads: CAWDRGLRVGYTF. In DNA, the CDR3 is TGTGCCTGGGACAGGGGGCTGAGGGTGGGCTACACCTTC.

This chain connects TRBV18 to TRBJ1-1, with D perhaps TRBD1 (5 bases). The germline V gene encodes CDR1 KGHSH and CDR2 LQKENI. V shed 3 bases and J shed 5 bases, with 16 bases lying between them. The CDR3 has 15 residues. The CDR3 protein is CASSPQGQGRTEAFF. CDR3 DNA: TGTGCCAGCTCACCGCAAGGGCAGGGTCGAACTGAAGCTTTCTTT.

The V and J genes are TRBV6-5 and TRBJ2-7; possible D gene TRBD2, 5 bases. The CDR3 loop spans 13 amino acids. Trimming took off 7 bases at V and 5 bases at J, with 15 bases between the two ends. From germline, CDR1 is MNHEY and CDR2 SVGAGI. CDR3: CASNSGLLDEQYF. DNA for the CDR3: TGTGCCAGCAACAGCGGCTTACTGGACGAGCAGTACTTC.

The chain uses TRBV27 and TRBJ1-4, with D uncertain. This CDR3 spans 20 amino acids. Between the trimmed V and J ends, which lost 7 bases and 0 bases, there was a span of 27 bases. Germline CDR1 MNHEY, CDR2 SMNVEV (reference sequence). The CDR3 DNA reads as TGTGCCAGCACCTCTACGTACCTGGCACAGACACCTGCAACTAATGAAAAACTGTTTTTT. Amino acids: CASTSTYLAQTPATNEKLFF.

Here the CDR3 DNA reads TGTGCCAGCAGCGTAGCTAAGCGGGGGTTGGATGAGCAGTTCTTC. This codes for CASSVAKRGLDEQFF. The V gene is TRBV9, the J gene TRBJ2-1, with 8 nucleotides matching TRBD2. The CDR3 covers 15 residues. From germline, CDR1 is SGDLS and CDR2 YYNGEE. The V and J ends lost 0 bases and 8 bases, in that order; junction bases with no gene match: 7.

The rearrangement joins TRBV15 to TRBJ1-1; the D is unclear. V shed 9 bases and J shed 4 bases, with 12 bases lying between them. The CDR3 length is 12 residues. Per germline, CDR1 LNHNV and CDR2 YYDKDF (reference sequence). CDR3 nucleotides: TGTGCCACGCGGAGGGATTCCACTGAAGCTTTCTTT. The encoded protein is CATRRDSTEAFF.

This chain connects TRBV25-1 to TRBJ2-5; D ambiguous. The germline gives CDR1 MGHDK, CDR2 SYGVNS. This CDR3 spans 13 amino acids. V lost 6 bases and J 2 bases, leaving 10 bases between the germline ends. The CDR3 DNA reads TGTGCCAGCAGAATTGCACTTCAAGAGACCCAGTACTTC. This gives the protein CASRIALQETQYF. The whole variable domain, remainder taken from reference TRBV25-1 and TRBJ2-5, is EADIYQTPRYLVIGTGKKITLECSQTMGHDKMYWYQQDPGMELHLIHYSYGVNSTEKGDLSSESTVSRIRTEHFPLTLESARPSHTSQYLCASRIALQETQYFGPGTRLLVL.

The chain has TRBV6-5 and TRBJ2-5; TRBD2 agrees at 11 bases. The CDR3 is made up of 15 amino acids. V dropped 0 bases and J dropped 3; count of bases not matched to a gene: 0. Germline loops: CDR1 MNHEY, CDR2 SVGAGI. In DNA form, the CDR3 reads TGTGCCAGCAGTTACTCGGGACTAGCGGAAGAGACCCAGTACTTC. Amino acid sequence: CASSYSGLAEETQYF.

The V gene is TRBV5-6, the J gene TRBJ1-1; 7 positions agree with TRBD1. Germline-derived CDR1 and CDR2 are SGHDT and YYEEEE. Trimming cost V 4 bases and J 3 bases; bases outside gene matches: 6. This CDR3 is 14 amino acids long. The CDR3 DNA follows: TGTGCCAGCAGCGTTGACAGGGTGGACACTGAAGCTTTCTTT. It translates to CASSVDRVDTEAFF.

As regards this clone: One end of the junction is discordant with germline, which a read error may explain. The gene calls are TRBV19 and TRBJ1-5; D ambiguous. The CDR3 is made up of 13 amino acids. Germline V gene sequence: CDR1 LNHDA, CDR2 SQIVND (reference sequence). The CDR3 here is CASTVGSYQPQHF. The CDR3 coding sequence is TGTGCCAGTACTGTCGGTAGCTATCAGCCCCAGCATTTT.

This rearrangement joins TRBV19 to TRBJ1-6, with 7 nucleotides matching TRBD1. This CDR3 contains 15 residues. The V segment lost 1 base and the J segment 5 bases; nucleotides outside the gene matches: 2. CDR1 LNHDA and CDR2 SQIVND come from the germline V gene (reference sequence). CDR3 in amino acids: CASSIGDRNNSPLHF. DNA of the CDR3: TGTGCCAGTAGTATAGGGGACAGAAATAATTCACCCCTCCACTTT.

The rearrangement joins TRBV29-1 to TRBJ2-3, with 8 bases matching TRBD2. The CDR3 is made up of 14 amino acids. Germline values: CDR1 SQVTM, CDR2 ANQGSEA. V lost 4 bases and J lost 6; bases outside the gene matches: 9. The CDR3 nucleotides are TGCAGCGTTGTTGGTGCGGGAGGCCGGGATACGCAGTATTTT. Translation: CSVVGAGGRDTQYF.

The chain couples TRBV6-5 to TRBJ2-7; 12 nucleotides line up with TRBD1. The CDR3 runs to 16 residues. V dropped 4 bases and J dropped 5; count of bases not matched to a gene: 9. Looked up from germline, CDR1 is MNHEY and CDR2 is SVGAGI. The CDR3 sequence: CASSFKGQGAINEQYF. CDR3 in DNA: TGTGCCAGCAGTTTTAAGGGACAGGGGGCGATAAACGAGCAGTACTTC.

Only one count was recorded for this clone. The chain uses TRBV19 and TRBJ2-3, with 10 bases fitting TRBD2. The V and J ends lost 3 bases and 3 bases, in that order; junction bases with no gene match: 6. CDR3 size: 16 residues. Germline CDR1 and CDR2: LNHDA and SQIVND (reference sequence). For the CDR3, the DNA is TGTGCCAGTAGTATCCAACTAGCGGGGACGACAGATACGCAGTATTTT. Protein sequence: CASSIQLAGTTDTQYF.

The chain links TRBV14 to TRBJ2-3, with TRBD1 as a possible D gene (5 bases). V was shortened by 0 bases and J by 9 bases, with 16 bases between the two germline ends. Germline V gene sequence: CDR1 SGHDN, CDR2 FVKESK. CDR3 size: 15 residues. The CDR3 nucleotides are TGTGCCAGCAGCCAAGATCAGGGCTCCCTTGGGACGCAGTATTTT. This encodes CASSQDQGSLGTQYF.

The rearrangement uses TRBV14 and TRBJ2-5, with D unclear. This CDR3 region has 12 residues. Trimming left V 1 base short and J 4 bases short, with 4 bases between. CDR1 SGHDN and CDR2 FVKESK come from the germline V gene. The CDR3 coding sequence is TGTGCCAGCAGCCAAGTAATAGAGACCCAGTACTTC. Protein sequence: CASSQVIETQYF. The complete variable domain, with remaining parts taken from reference TRBV14 and TRBJ2-5, reads EAGVTQFPSHSVIEKGQTVTLRCDPISGHDNLYWYRRVMGKEIKFLLHFVKESKQDESGMPNNRFLAERTGGTYSTLKVQPAELEDSGVYFCASSQVIETQYFGPGTRLLVL.

The chain employs TRBV9 and TRBJ1-6; TRBD1 matches 7 bases. CDR3 length: 16 residues. Unmatched junction bases numbered 7, after V lost 4 bases and J lost 3 bases. Germline values: CDR1 SGDLS, CDR2 YYNGEE. This CDR3 reads CASSPRQGFYNSPLHF. DNA of the CDR3: TGTGCCAGCAGCCCCCGACAGGGATTCTATAATTCACCCCTCCACTTT.

This clone has a handful of counts. The rearrangement links TRBV4-1 to TRBJ1-1; the D gene is possibly TRBD1 (6 bases). Deletions cut 1 base from V and 0 bases from J, with 12 bases between. The CDR3 loop spans 16 amino acids. Germline V gives CDR1 MGHRA, CDR2 YSYEKL. The CDR3 DNA reads as TGCGCCAGCAGCCAAGGCGGCAGGGGATTGAACACTGAAGCTTTCTTT. This encodes CASSQGGRGLNTEAFF.

This sequence joins TRBV4-1 and TRBJ2-5, with a tentative D call TRBD1 (5 bases). V was pared by 3 bases and J by 4 bases, with 18 bases between. This CDR3 has 16 amino acids. The germline V gene has CDR1 MGHRA and CDR2 YSYEKL. As DNA, the CDR3 is TGCGCCAGCAGCCACCAAGGGGTCCCTGCGTCAGAGACCCAGTACTTC. Amino acids: CASSHQGVPASETQYF.

This chain uses TRBV5-8 with TRBJ1-1; tentative D call: TRBD1 (5 bases). Germline loops: CDR1 SGHTS, CDR2 YDEGEE. The CDR3 runs 13 residues. Trimming took off 1 base at V and 7 bases at J, with 11 bases between the two ends. The CDR3 here is CASSLSRANEAFF. In DNA form, the CDR3 reads TGTGCCAGCAGCTTGTCCAGGGCAAATGAAGCTTTCTTT.

The chain couples TRBV6-5 to TRBJ2-7, with 10 bases fitting TRBD1. Per the germline V gene, CDR1 is MNHEY and CDR2 is SVGAGI. This CDR3 contains 13 residues. Trimming cost V 8 bases and J 8 bases; bases outside gene matches: 9. The CDR3 DNA follows: TGTGCCAGCGAGGGGACAGGGGAATCAAAGCAGTACTTC. It codes for CASEGTGESKQYF.

This chain joins TRBV19 and TRBJ2-1; 10 nucleotides align to TRBD1. CDR3 length: 13 residues. V was clipped by 10 bases and J by 6 bases; unmatched bases: 6. Germline lookup yields CDR1 LNHDA and CDR2 SQIVND (reference sequence). The CDR3 is CAIGQGDRNEQFF. The CDR3 DNA sequence: TGTGCCATAGGACAGGGGGACCGCAATGAGCAGTTCTTC.

The chain carries TRBV2 and TRBJ2-6; 8 bases align to TRBD2. From germline, CDR1 is SNHLY and CDR2 FYNNEI. V shed 7 bases and J 1 base; nucleotides not matched to a gene: 6. This CDR3 comprises 16 residues. CDR3 protein: CASTLSGGSGANVLTF. Written as DNA, the CDR3 is TGTGCCAGCACCTTAAGCGGGGGATCTGGGGCCAACGTCCTGACTTTC.

To note about this clone: At one end the junction does not follow the germline gene, possibly because of a read error. The rearrangement links TRBV6-1 to TRBJ2-5, with D tentatively TRBD2 (6 bases). Germline CDR1 MNHNS, CDR2 SASEGT. This CDR3 region has 14 residues. The CDR3 protein is CASIEFGGWQTQYF. The CDR3 coding sequence is TGTGCCAGCATTGAATTCGGAGGGTGGCAGACCCAGTACTTC.